The 21 T cell receptor beta chains given below trace back to one sample, sequenced in a study of blood T cells in healthy people across ages. A second PCR, run for roughly 7 to 11 cycles, used a sample-barcoded 5' primer plus a J-beta primer mix. One entry per CDR3 protein results from TCRdb running MiXCR on the 5' RACE reads. The data show about 1.4 million distinct CDR3 sequences, roughly 64% seen once. The sequencing input was blood. These receptor sequences come from a man aged 18 to 29 in good health.

The genes are TRBV6-6 and TRBJ1-1; no definite D call. Looked up from germline, CDR1 is MNHNY and CDR2 is SVGAGI (reference sequence). The V end was cut by 0 bases, the J end by 3 bases, with 14 bases between. CDR3 length: 16 residues. The CDR3 DNA follows: TGTGCCAGCAGTTACTCGAGGAGCCTAATGGACACTGAAGCTTTCTTT. As protein: CASSYSRSLMDTEAFF.

The chain combines TRBV6-5 with TRBJ1-5; maybe TRBD1 (5 bases). Trimming stripped 6 bases from V and 5 bases from J, with 14 bases between. The germline CDR1 and CDR2 sequences are MNHEY and SVGAGI. The CDR3 extends over 14 amino acids. The CDR3 spells CASSRGLLYQPQHF. CDR3 DNA sequence: TGTGCCAGCAGCCGGGGACTGCTTTATCAGCCCCAGCATTTT.

The chain carries TRBV20-1 and TRBJ2-6; the match to TRBD2 covers 8 bases. CDR1 and CDR2 from the germline V gene are DFQATT and SNEGSKA (reference sequence). This CDR3 is 16 amino acids long. V trimming: 4 bases; J trimming: 0 bases; junction bases outside the gene matches: 5. The CDR3 protein is CSATNAGGSGANVLTF. Here the CDR3 DNA reads TGCAGTGCTACTAACGCGGGGGGCTCTGGGGCCAACGTCCTGACTTTC.

The chain couples TRBV5-6 to TRBJ2-1; D is uncertain. V dropped 5 bases and J dropped 0 bases, with 15 bases sitting between them. This CDR3 region has 16 residues. Germline CDR1 reads SGHDT; CDR2 reads YYEEEE. CDR3 sequence (DNA): TGTGCCAGCAGTCCACGAGAGCTCCTCTCCTACAATGAGCAGTTCTTC. It specifies CASSPRELLSYNEQFF.

This clonotype has a handful of counts. The chain has TRBV12-3 or TRBV12-4 and TRBJ2-5, with D perhaps matching TRBD1 (6 bases). V lost 4 bases to trimming and J lost 3 bases, with 15 bases between them. The CDR3 sequence is 15 residues long. The CDR3 DNA reads as TGTGCCAGCAGTTGGACAGCAGGTTGGGAAGAGACCCAGTACTTC. This gives the protein CASSWTAGWEETQYF.

The rearrangement links TRBV28 to TRBJ1-6; D not resolved. This CDR3 is 14 amino acids long. CDR1 and CDR2 (germline): MDHEN, SYDVKM. V was trimmed by 5 bases and J by 9 bases, leaving 14 bases between them. The CDR3 region has the DNA TGTGCCAGCAGTCCCCCGAAGTCCTTTTCACCCCTCCACTTT. Its translation is CASSPPKSFSPLHF.

This chain connects TRBV7-6 to TRBJ1-4; D perhaps matches TRBD1 (6 bases). CDR1 and CDR2 from the germline V gene are SGHVS and FNYEAQ. The V end was cut by 3 bases, the J end by 6 bases, with 11 bases between. This CDR3 is built from 14 residues. The CDR3 reads CASSFGGGDEKLFF. The CDR3 nucleotides are TGTGCCAGCAGCTTTGGGGGCGGGGATGAAAAACTGTTTTTT.

In its sample, this clonotype was seen a few times. The CDR3 DNA reads as TGCAGTGCTAGGTCGGATTTACGGACCGTCAATGGCTACACCTTC. Translated: CSARSDLRTVNGYTF. V is TRBV20-1 and J is TRBJ1-2, with D unclear. Trimming removed 3 bases from V and 6 bases from J, with 20 bases in between. The CDR3 covers 15 residues. Germline loops: CDR1 DFQATT, CDR2 SNEGSKA (reference sequence).

The chain joins TRBV5-1 to TRBJ2-7, with D unclear. The germline V gene has CDR1 SGHRS and CDR2 YFSETQ. V lost 0 bases and J lost 2, with 9 bases in between. The CDR3 totals 14 residues. The DNA of the CDR3 is TGCGCCAGCAGCTTGGTTTCCAGGACCTACGAGCAGTACTTC. Encoded protein: CASSLVSRTYEQYF.

The chain links TRBV7-2 to TRBJ2-5, with 11 bases identical to TRBD2. Germline CDR1 is SGHTA and CDR2 is FQGNSA. V shed 3 bases and J 4 bases; nucleotides not matched to a gene: 10. There are 17 residues in the CDR3. The CDR3 loop is CASSLGVSGGAAETQYF. The CDR3 nucleotides are TGTGCCAGCAGCTTGGGGGTTAGCGGGGGGGCGGCAGAGACCCAGTACTTC. Full variable domain (rest looked up from reference TRBV7-2 and TRBJ2-5): GAGVSQSPSNKVTEKGKDVELRCDPISGHTALYWYRQSLGQGLEFLIYFQGNSAPDKSGLPSDRFSAERTGGSVSTLTIQRTQQEDSAVYLCASSLGVSGGAAETQYFGPGTRLLVL.

The chain combines TRBV27 with TRBJ2-5; 8 bases are a match to TRBD2. This CDR3 region has 17 residues. Trimming at V came to 0 bases and at J to 1 base, leaving 7 bases not matched to a gene. Germline V gene data show CDR1 as MNHEY and CDR2 as SMNVEV (reference sequence). DNA for the CDR3: TGTGCCAGCAGTTTATCGGGCGCGGGGGGCTTCCAAGAGACCCAGTACTTC. Its protein product is CASSLSGAGGFQETQYF.

The V gene is TRBV3-1, the J gene TRBJ1-2; D not resolved. The CDR3 length is 14 residues. CDR1 LGHDT and CDR2 YNNKEL come from the germline V gene (reference sequence). Trimming stripped 1 base from V and 6 bases from J, with 12 bases between. CDR3 in amino acids: CASSQAADGDGYTF. The CDR3 nucleotides are TGTGCCAGCAGCCAAGCGGCAGATGGCGATGGCTACACCTTC.

V and J are TRBV4-1 and TRBJ2-5; D is unclear. The J call may be faulty, since TRBJ2-7 better matches the DNA end. The CDR3 length is 13 residues. Germline CDR1 MGHRA, CDR2 YSYEKL. CDR3: CASSRERIYEQYF. CDR3 coding DNA: TGCGCCAGCAGTCGTGAAAGGATTTACGAGCAGTACTTC.

The rearrangement uses TRBV25-1 and TRBJ1-1; D unclear. The CDR3 has 17 amino acids. The V end was cut by 1 base, the J end by 0 bases, with 15 bases between. Germline V gives CDR1 MGHDK, CDR2 SYGVNS. CDR3 sequence: CASSEWGTGSMNTEAFF. CDR3 DNA: TGTGCCAGCAGTGAATGGGGAACGGGTTCCATGAACACTGAAGCTTTCTTT. The full variable domain, completed using reference TRBV25-1 and TRBJ1-1, is EADIYQTPRYLVIGTGKKITLECSQTMGHDKMYWYQQDPGMELHLIHYSYGVNSTEKGDLSSESTVSRIRTEHFPLTLESARPSHTSQYLCASSEWGTGSMNTEAFFGQGTRLTVV.

The rearrangement joins TRBV5-1 to TRBJ2-1; tentatively, D is TRBD2 (5 bases). There are 15 residues in the CDR3. Trimming removed 4 bases at V and 4 bases at J, with 15 bases between. Germline V gene sequence: CDR1 SGHRS, CDR2 YFSETQ. The CDR3, as DNA: TGCGCCAGCAGCCCGGGGAACCACCATTACAATGAGCAGTTCTTC. Translation gives CASSPGNHHYNEQFF.

This chain joins TRBV10-3 and TRBJ2-5; D possibly corresponds to TRBD2 (6 bases). This CDR3 spans 13 amino acids. The V end was cut by 0 bases, the J end by 5 bases, with 7 bases between. Germline CDR1 ENHRY, CDR2 SYGVKD. The CDR3 bases are TGTGCCATCAGTGAGTCGGAGGGGGAGACCCAGTACTTC. Its protein is CAISESEGETQYF.

The chain joins TRBV7-2 to TRBJ1-5; a possible D gene is TRBD1 (6 bases). Germline CDR1 is SGHTA and CDR2 is FQGNSA. This CDR3 spans 14 amino acids. Trimming removed 5 bases at V and 5 bases at J, with 13 bases between. CDR3 in DNA: TGTGCCAGCAGCCCCCTGACAGGTTATCAGCCCCAGCATTTT. It yields the protein CASSPLTGYQPQHF.

The chain recombines TRBV29-1 with TRBJ2-3; D perhaps matches TRBD2 (6 bases). CDR3 size: 14 residues. Trimming took 6 bases from V and 1 from J, leaving 14 bases between them. Germline-derived CDR1 and CDR2 are SQVTM and ANQGSEA. The CDR3 sequence is CSVLSGVGTDTQYF. The CDR3 DNA is TGCAGCGTCCTTTCGGGGGTCGGCACAGATACGCAGTATTTT.

This clonotype appeared once. V usage is TRBV29-1 and J usage is TRBJ2-3; 9 bases map to TRBD1. There are 14 residues in the CDR3. CDR1 SQVTM and CDR2 ANQGSEA come from the germline V gene. V was pared by 1 base and J by 5 bases, with 4 bases of the junction left unmatched. CDR3 DNA: TGCAGCGTTGAAGGGGACAGGGTGGTAGATACGCAGTATTTT. Its translation is CSVEGDRVVDTQYF.

This clonotype was seen a handful of times. This sequence joins TRBV6-2 or TRBV6-3 and TRBJ1-5; 8 bases agree with TRBD1. The CDR3 is 16 amino acids. Germline-derived CDR1 and CDR2 are MNHEY and SVGEGT. J was trimmed by 7 bases and V by 4 bases; bases with no gene match: 12. The CDR3 is CASSSSGGLPGQPQHF. In DNA, the CDR3 is TGTGCCAGCAGTTCCTCAGGGGGCCTTCCAGGGCAGCCCCAGCATTTT.

The V and J genes are TRBV2 and TRBJ2-7; D is ambiguous. CDR3 length: 14 amino acids. With 6 bases removed from V and 6 bases from J, the gap between germline ends came to 18 bases. The germline V gene has CDR1 SNHLY and CDR2 FYNNEI. The CDR3 DNA reads TGTGCCAGCAGCCCACCTTTTGACGACGGCGAGCAGTACTTC. This encodes CASSPPFDDGEQYF.